The 22 T cell receptor beta chains below come from one sample, sequenced in a study of T cells expressing NK-cell markers. Using the 5' RACE reads, TCRdb records one entry per CDR3 protein without DNA. The sample table sets out about 550,000 distinct CDR3 sequences. The sequenced sample consisted of blood T cells: a sorted CD56 or NKG2C T cell subset, CD4+ or CD8+ T cells, or bulk PBMC T cells (not recorded which). The receptor set was obtained from a man aged 18-30 years in good health.

The chain uses TRBV11-2 and TRBJ2-5; TCRdb returns TRBD1, unconfirmable since there is no DNA. The CDR3 has 15 amino acids. Germline V CDR1 and CDR2: SGHAT, FQNNGV. The CDR3 spells CASSLDGGAGETQYF.

The V gene is TRBV29-1, the J gene TRBJ2-5. Germline values: CDR1 SQVTM, CDR2 ANQGSEA. The CDR3 contains 11 residues. This CDR3 is CSALKVGTQYF.

The gene calls are TRBV12-3 or TRBV12-4 and TRBJ1-2; TCRdb's assignment of TRBD1 cannot be checked, as there is no DNA. The CDR3 loop spans 13 amino acids. The CDR3 sequence is CASSLDSSGGYTF.

This chain connects TRBV20-1 to TRBJ2-2; the TRBD1 assignment by TCRdb is unverifiable without DNA. Germline CDR1 is DFQATT and CDR2 is SNEGSKA (reference sequence). There are 13 residues in the CDR3. The CDR3 loop reads CSARSRDTGELFF.

This sequence joins TRBV29-1 and TRBJ2-3; as DNA is missing, the TRBD2 call by TCRdb cannot be tested. The germline CDR1 and CDR2 sequences are SQVTM and ANQGSEA. The CDR3 sequence is 15 residues long. The CDR3 loop reads CSVRGMVGEADTQYF.

The gene calls are TRBV6-1 and TRBJ2-5; without DNA, the TCRdb call of TRBD1 cannot be checked. This CDR3 is built from 15 residues. Germline V lookup: CDR1 MNHNS, CDR2 SASEGT. The chain's CDR3 is CASSSAGAPFETQYF.

This rearrangement joins TRBV20-1 to TRBJ2-1; TCRdb names TRBD2, which stays unverified in the absence of DNA. The CDR3 has 16 residues. Germline CDR1 reads DFQATT; CDR2 reads SNEGSKA (reference sequence). The CDR3 loop reads CSARGLAGGSYNEQFF.

The chain joins TRBV7-9 to TRBJ2-6; TCRdb lists TRBD1, though no DNA is available to test this call. This CDR3 is built from 16 residues. CDR1 is SEHNR, CDR2 FQNEAQ, per germline (reference sequence). The CDR3 sequence is CASSKQGRAGANVLTF.

CDR3 in amino acids: CASRTSGKQFF. This chain joins TRBV12-3 or TRBV12-4 and TRBJ2-1; TCRdb's D call, TRBD2, is unchecked because there is no DNA. The CDR3 length is 11 residues.

This chain connects TRBV20-1 to TRBJ2-7; TCRdb proposes TRBD1, but this gene call is untestable without DNA. The V gene's germline CDR1 is DFQATT and CDR2 SNEGSKA (reference sequence). CDR3 size: 11 residues. The CDR3 loop reads CSADRTGEQYF.

The chain carries TRBV10-3 and TRBJ2-1; TCRdb's assignment of TRBD2 cannot be checked, as there is no DNA. Germline values: CDR1 ENHRY, CDR2 SYGVKD. This CDR3 contains 13 residues. The CDR3 region is CGSGSYSYNEQFF.

This chain uses TRBV6-1 with TRBJ1-2; the D call from TCRdb, TRBD1, cannot be confirmed without DNA. Looked up from germline, CDR1 is MNHNS and CDR2 is SASEGT. CDR3 length: 17 amino acids. CDR3: CASRKGSVGGPRYGYTF.

The rearrangement uses TRBV5-1 and TRBJ2-2; TCRdb selects TRBD1, and the lack of DNA leaves this call unchecked. The CDR3 contains 16 residues. Germline V gene data show CDR1 as SGHRS and CDR2 as YFSETQ. This CDR3 is CASSSVPGTEGGELFF. Using reference TRBV5-1 and TRBJ2-2 for the parts outside the CDR3, the full variable domain is KAGVTQTPRYLIKTRGQQVTLSCSPISGHRSVSWYQQTPGQGLQFLFEYFSETQRNKGNFPGRFSGRQFSNSRSEMNVSTLELGDSALYLCASSSVPGTEGGELFFGEGSRLTVL.

The chain carries TRBV10-3 and TRBJ2-7. The CDR3 runs to 13 residues. Germline V gene lookup returns CDR1 ENHRY and CDR2 SYGVKD. CDR3 region: CAISESGVREQYF.

V and J are TRBV12-3 or TRBV12-4 and TRBJ2-7; with no DNA, the TCRdb D assignment of TRBD2 cannot be verified. The CDR3 spans 12 residues. The CDR3 protein is CASSFSRGEQYF.

The V gene is TRBV20-1, the J gene TRBJ1-2. CDR1 and CDR2 from the germline V gene are DFQATT and SNEGSKA (reference sequence). This CDR3 has 11 amino acids. CDR3 residues: CSASISYGYTF.

This chain links TRBV3-1 with TRBJ2-7; as DNA is missing, the TRBD1 call by TCRdb cannot be tested. Looked up from germline, CDR1 is LGHDT and CDR2 is YNNKEL (reference sequence). CDR3 length: 15 amino acids. CDR3 loop: CASSQARGGRYEQYF.

The chain recombines TRBV14 with TRBJ2-3; lacking DNA, the TRBD2 call made by TCRdb goes unchecked. This CDR3 region has 16 residues. Per germline, CDR1 SGHDN and CDR2 FVKESK. This chain's CDR3 is CASSQGPRGYTDTQYF. Supplemented by reference TRBV14 and TRBJ2-3, the full variable domain reads EAGVTQFPSHSVIEKGQTVTLRCDPISGHDNLYWYRRVMGKEIKFLLHFVKESKQDESGMPNNRFLAERTGGTYSTLKVQPAELEDSGVYFCASSQGPRGYTDTQYFGPGTRLTVL.

The chain carries TRBV6-2 or TRBV6-3 and TRBJ1-2; with no DNA, the TCRdb D assignment of TRBD1 cannot be verified. This CDR3 comprises 13 residues. CDR1 is MNHEY, CDR2 SVGEGT, per germline. The CDR3 here is CASSPDRRYGYTF.

The V gene is TRBV6-5, the J gene TRBJ1-2. CDR3 length: 14 amino acids. Per germline, CDR1 MNHEY and CDR2 SVGAGI. This chain's CDR3 is CASRTIGGAGGYTF.

The chain carries TRBV12-3 or TRBV12-4 and TRBJ1-2; TCRdb lists TRBD1, though no DNA is available to test this call. This CDR3 comprises 13 residues. CDR3 sequence: CASTPSQGYGYTF.

The rearrangement uses TRBV12-3 or TRBV12-4 and TRBJ2-7; TCRdb lists TRBD1, though no DNA is available to test this call. This CDR3 is built from 12 residues. CDR3: CASSLGQGNWYF.